Below, 16 T cell receptor beta chains from the same sample are listed, as sequenced in a study of CD4+ T cells in melanoma. Produced via immunoSEQ multiplex PCR; TCRdb's table is partial and in-frame only. The table shows some 15,000 clones, with 75% to 90% occurring only once. Material for sequencing was cells from a culture (not recorded whether cultured in vitro). These receptors all come from a human donor with melanoma.

This chain links TRBV5-1 with TRBJ1-1; D call uncertain. The germline V and J ends were trimmed by 4 bases and 4 bases, with 14 bases remaining between them. This CDR3 region has 14 residues. Looked up from germline, CDR1 is SGHRS and CDR2 is YFSETQ. For the CDR3, the DNA is TGCGCCAGCAGCCTGACCGGGGTGGGCACTGAAGCTTTCTTT. It yields the protein CASSLTGVGTEAFF.

The V call is TRBV5-1, the J call TRBJ1-1; 8 positions agree with TRBD1. The CDR3 is 15 amino acids. V gave up 4 bases and J gave up 0 bases; unmatched junction bases: 5. CDR1 is SGHRS, CDR2 YFSETQ, per germline. This CDR3 is CASSPDRGLNTEAFF. The CDR3 region has the DNA TGCGCCAGCAGCCCAGACAGGGGACTGAACACTGAAGCTTTCTTT.

The rearrangement uses TRBV7-2 and TRBJ2-3; 7 bases map to TRBD2. Trimming removed 1 base from V and 1 base from J; junction bases left unmatched: 2. CDR1 is SGHTA, CDR2 FQGNSA, per germline. The CDR3 runs to 15 residues. The CDR3 region has the DNA TGTGCCAGCAGCTTAGTGGCGGGGGGCACAGATACGCAGTATTTT. Translating it yields CASSLVAGGTDTQYF.

The chain joins TRBV7-9 to TRBJ1-2, with 8 bases aligning to TRBD1. Germline loops: CDR1 SEHNR, CDR2 FQNEAQ (reference sequence). After removal of 0 bases from V and 6 bases from J, the junction contained 6 bases not matched to a gene. The CDR3 runs to 15 residues. The CDR3: CASSLARTGIDGYTF. The CDR3 region has the DNA TGTGCCAGCAGCTTAGCCCGGACAGGGATTGATGGCTACACCTTC.

The chain recombines TRBV7-3 with TRBJ2-3; D possibly matches TRBD1 or TRBD2 (5 bases each). The CDR3 covers 15 residues. Trimming stripped 3 bases from V and 2 bases from J, with 12 bases between. Germline V gene sequence: CDR1 SGHTA, CDR2 FQGTGA. The CDR3 is CASSFRAGPTDTQYF. CDR3 nucleotides: TGTGCCAGCAGCTTCAGGGCGGGCCCCACAGATACGCAGTATTTT.

This sequence joins TRBV20-1 and TRBJ2-1; D not resolved. There are 10 residues in the CDR3. V shed 4 bases and J shed 7 bases, with 5 bases lying between them. Germline CDR1 and CDR2: DFQATT and SNEGSKA (reference sequence). CDR3 protein: CSATGNEQFF. The CDR3 DNA is TGCAGTGCTACCGGAAATGAGCAGTTCTTC.

This chain links TRBV2 with TRBJ2-4, with 9 nucleotides matching TRBD1. The germline gives CDR1 SNHLY, CDR2 FYNNEI. The junction had 3 bases not matched to a gene; V was cut back by 5 bases and J by 7 bases. The length of the CDR3 is 13 residues. Here the CDR3 reads CASSYRGQNIQYF. DNA for the CDR3: TGTGCCAGCAGTTACAGGGGGCAGAACATTCAGTACTTC.

This sequence joins TRBV4-1 and TRBJ2-5; 9 bases line up with TRBD2. This CDR3 has 15 amino acids. V lost 0 bases and J lost 5; bases outside the gene matches: 4. Germline CDR1 reads MGHRA; CDR2 reads YSYEKL. In DNA form, the CDR3 reads TGCGCCAGCAGCCAAGATGGCGGGGGGGCCGAGACCCAGTACTTC. Amino acids: CASSQDGGGAETQYF.

This chain joins TRBV11-2 and TRBJ2-3; tentatively, D is TRBD1 (6 bases). V gave up 5 bases and J gave up 9 bases, with 15 bases separating them. Germline V gives CDR1 SGHAT, CDR2 FQNNGV. The CDR3 loop spans 13 amino acids. CDR3 region: CASSPAADRTQYF. The CDR3 DNA reads as TGTGCCAGCAGCCCCGCCGCCGACAGGACGCAGTATTTT.

V gene TRBV30 combines with J gene TRBJ1-2; a possible D gene is TRBD1 (6 bases). The CDR3 is 15 amino acids. V was trimmed by 0 bases and J by 5 bases, leaving 16 bases between them. CDR1 is GTSNPN, CDR2 SVGIG, per germline (reference sequence). CDR3 amino acids: CAWSVRWTATYGYTF. The CDR3 region has the DNA TGTGCCTGGAGTGTACGTTGGACAGCAACTTATGGCTACACCTTC.

The J gene is TRBJ1-2, the V gene TRBV7-9; a weak D match, TRBD1 (5 bases). Trimming left V 5 bases short and J 8 bases short, with 18 bases between. Germline V CDR1 and CDR2: SEHNR, FQNEAQ (reference sequence). CDR3 length: 14 amino acids. In nucleotides, the CDR3 is TGTGCCAGCAGCCCATTGCAGGGATCGAGGGGCTACACCTTC. This gives the protein CASSPLQGSRGYTF.

The gene calls are TRBV9 and TRBJ1-2; 9 bases are a match to TRBD1. The germline CDR1 and CDR2 sequences are SGDLS and YYNGEE. V dropped 5 bases and J dropped 4; count of bases not matched to a gene: 12. The CDR3 is made up of 16 amino acids. DNA of the CDR3: TGTGCCAGCAGGGACCCATCCGGGACAGGGATCTATGGCTACACCTTC. Its protein is CASRDPSGTGIYGYTF.

The V and J genes are TRBV27 and TRBJ1-5; 7 bases agree with TRBD1. The CDR3 spans 15 residues. Trimming at V came to 6 bases and at J to 2 bases, leaving 7 bases not matched to a gene. CDR1 MNHEY and CDR2 SMNVEV come from the germline V gene (reference sequence). CDR3 sequence (DNA): TGTGCCAGCAGGGGCAGTACAGGGGGCAATCAGCCCCAGCATTTT. Translated, it gives CASRGSTGGNQPQHF.

This chain connects TRBV7-9 to TRBJ2-1; 7 nucleotides line up with TRBD1. CDR1 and CDR2 (germline): SEHNR, FQNEAQ (reference sequence). The CDR3 has 15 residues. The J segment lost 7 bases and the V segment lost 6 bases, leaving 12 bases of the junction unmatched. DNA of the CDR3: TGTGCCAGCAGGCCTACAGGGGCTATTAGGAATGAGCAGTTCTTC. It translates to CASRPTGAIRNEQFF.

The chain joins TRBV5-5 to TRBJ2-7; the D call may be TRBD1 or TRBD2 (5 bases each). The germline V gene encodes CDR1 SGHKS and CDR2 YYEKEE (reference sequence). This CDR3 contains 15 residues. V was trimmed by 4 bases and J by 0 bases, leaving 14 bases between them. CDR3 sequence: CASSRTGTNSYEQYF. The CDR3 nucleotides read TGTGCCAGCAGCCGGACCGGGACCAACTCCTACGAGCAGTACTTC.

The J gene is TRBJ1-1, the V gene TRBV5-1, with 8 bases lining up with TRBD1. Germline assignment: CDR1 SGHRS and CDR2 YFSETQ. This CDR3 spans 15 amino acids. V lost 0 bases, J lost 5 bases, and 6 bases stayed unmatched. Here the CDR3 DNA reads TGCGCCAGCAGCTTGGCGGGGACAGGAGGAACTGAAGCTTTCTTT. Its translation is CASSLAGTGGTEAFF.